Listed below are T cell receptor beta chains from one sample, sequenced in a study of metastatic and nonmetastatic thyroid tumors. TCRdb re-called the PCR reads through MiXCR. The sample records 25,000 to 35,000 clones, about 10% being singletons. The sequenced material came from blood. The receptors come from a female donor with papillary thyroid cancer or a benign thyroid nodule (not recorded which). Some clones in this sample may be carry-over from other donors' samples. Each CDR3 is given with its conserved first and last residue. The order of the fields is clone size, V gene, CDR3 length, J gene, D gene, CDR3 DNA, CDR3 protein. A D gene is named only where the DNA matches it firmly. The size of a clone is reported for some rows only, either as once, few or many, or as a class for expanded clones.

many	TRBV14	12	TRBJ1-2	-	TGTGCCAGCAGCCAAGGGGACTATGGCTACACCTTC	CASSQGDYGYTF
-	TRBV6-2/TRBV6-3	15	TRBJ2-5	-	TGTGCCAGCAGTTACCTCGGGGGCCCCAGAGAGACCCAGTACTTC	CASSYLGGPRETQYF
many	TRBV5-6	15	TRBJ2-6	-	TGTGCCAGCAGCTTGACAGGGACCGGGGCCAACGTCCTGACTTTC	CASSLTGTGANVLTF
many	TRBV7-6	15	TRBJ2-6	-	TGTGCCAGCAGCTTCGGCCTAGTCGGGGCCAACGTCCTGACTTTC	CASSFGLVGANVLTF
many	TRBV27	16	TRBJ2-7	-	TGTGCCAGCATCAGAGGGCGGGACAGATTCTCCTACGAGCAGTACTTC	CASIRGRDRFSYEQYF
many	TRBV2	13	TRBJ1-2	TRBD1	TGTGCCAGCAGAGCGGGACAGGGGGCTGGCTACACCTTC	CASRAGQGAGYTF
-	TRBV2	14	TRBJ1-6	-	TGTGCCAGCAAAGGGGGGAACTATAATTCACCCCTCCACTTT	CASKGGNYNSPLHF
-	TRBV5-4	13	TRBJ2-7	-	TGTGCCAGCAGCTTGGCGCGCGTCTACGAGCAGTACTTC	CASSLARVYEQYF
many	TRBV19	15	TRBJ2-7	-	TGTGCCAGTAGCCCTCCCGGGGAGGAGATCTACGAGCAGTACTTC	CASSPPGEEIYEQYF
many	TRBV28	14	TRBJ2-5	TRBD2	TGTGCCAGCAGTTCGGGAGGGCCTGAAGAGACCCAGTACTTC	CASSSGGPEETQYF
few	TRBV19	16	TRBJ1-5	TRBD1	TGTGCCAGTAGTGCCATCCTACAGGGGGGTTTTCAGCCCCAGCATTTT	CASSAILQGGFQPQHF
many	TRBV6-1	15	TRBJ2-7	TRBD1	TGTGCCAGCAGTGAAGCGACAGGGTTGAACTACGAGCAGTACTTC	CASSEATGLNYEQYF
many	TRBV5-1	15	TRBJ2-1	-	TGCGCCAGCAGCTTGGTCGGCAGGACCGACAATGAGCAGTTCTTC	CASSLVGRTDNEQFF
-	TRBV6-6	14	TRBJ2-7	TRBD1	TGTGCCAGCAGTTACTGGCTATCAGGGGGCGAGCAGTACTTC	CASSYWLSGGEQYF
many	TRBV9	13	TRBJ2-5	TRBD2	TGTGCCAGCAGCGTAGCTGGGGGGGAAACCCAGTACTTC	CASSVAGGETQYF
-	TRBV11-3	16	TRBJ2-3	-	TGTGCCAGCAGCCCGACGGGGGAGTCTAGCACAGATACGCAGTATTTT	CASSPTGESSTDTQYF
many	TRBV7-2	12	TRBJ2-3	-	TGTGCCAGCAGCCCAAACACAGATACGCAGTATTTT	CASSPNTDTQYF
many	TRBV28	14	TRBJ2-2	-	TGTGCCAGCTTAGGGACAACGAACACCGGGGAGCTGTTTTTT	CASLGTTNTGELFF
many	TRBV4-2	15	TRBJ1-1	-	TGTGCCAGCAGCCAAGTGCAGGCCTCAGTGACTGAAGCTTTCTTT	CASSQVQASVTEAFF
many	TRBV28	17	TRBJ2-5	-	TGTGCCAGCAGTTTACTTACCGGGACTCCGACAGGTGGGACCCAGTACTTC	CASSLLTGTPTGGTQYF
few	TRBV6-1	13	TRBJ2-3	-	TGTGCCAGCAGCGGTGGACTCACAGATACGCAGTATTTT	CASSGGLTDTQYF
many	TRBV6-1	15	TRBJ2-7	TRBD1	TGTGCCAGCAGTGGCGCCGGGACAGGGTCCTACGAGCAGTACTTC	CASSGAGTGSYEQYF
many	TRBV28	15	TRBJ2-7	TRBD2	TGTGCCAGCAGACTTCCTAGCGGCCCCTCCTACGAGCAGTACTTC	CASRLPSGPSYEQYF
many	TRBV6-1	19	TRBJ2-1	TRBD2	TGTGCCAGCAGTGCCACCGGGACTAGCGGACCTCCTTCCTACAATGAGCAGTTCTTC	CASSATGTSGPPSYNEQFF
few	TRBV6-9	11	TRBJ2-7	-	TGTGCCAGCAGTTATCGGGAGGAGCAGTACTTC	CASSYREEQYF
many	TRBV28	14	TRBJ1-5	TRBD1	TGTGCCAGCAGATTACAGGGGGTAGGTCAGCCCCAGCATTTT	CASRLQGVGQPQHF
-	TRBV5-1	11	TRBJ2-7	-	TGCGCCAGCAGCTTGTTCGACGAGCAGTACTTC	CASSLFDEQYF
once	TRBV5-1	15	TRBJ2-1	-	TGCGCCAGCAGCTTGGGTCAGGGTCTCTGGAATGAGCAGTTCTTC	CASSLGQGLWNEQFF
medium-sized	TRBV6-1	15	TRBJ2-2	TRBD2	TGTGCCAGCAGGCGGGAGATGATGAACACCGGGGAGCTGTTTTTT	CASRREMMNTGELFF
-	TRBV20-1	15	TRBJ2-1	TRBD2	TGCAGTGCTTCGTCTATAGCGGGATCCTACAATGAGCAGTTCTTC	CSASSIAGSYNEQFF
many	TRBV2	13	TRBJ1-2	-	TGTGCCAGCAGCCCTGGACAGAACTATGGCTACACCTTC	CASSPGQNYGYTF
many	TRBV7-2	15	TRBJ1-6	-	TGTGCCAGCAGCTTGGGGCAGGGGCAGAATTCACCCCTCCACTTT	CASSLGQGQNSPLHF
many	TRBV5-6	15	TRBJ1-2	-	TGTGCCAGCAGCCATACAGGGCCACTTAACTATGGCTACACCTTC	CASSHTGPLNYGYTF
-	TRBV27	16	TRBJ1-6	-	TGTGCCAGCAGTTTCGCACAGCTTGGCCGGGAGTCACCCCTCCACTTT	CASSFAQLGRESPLHF
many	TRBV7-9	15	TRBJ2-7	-	TGTGCCAGCAGCTTAGCGGGTACGGGAGACTACGAGCAGTACTTC	CASSLAGTGDYEQYF
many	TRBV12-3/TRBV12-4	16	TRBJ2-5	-	TGTGCCAGCAGTCCCCGGGACCGACGGGGGCTGGAGACCCAGTACTTC	CASSPRDRRGLETQYF
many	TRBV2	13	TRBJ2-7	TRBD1	TGTGCCAGCAGTGAACAGGGGGACTACGAGCAGTACTTC	CASSEQGDYEQYF
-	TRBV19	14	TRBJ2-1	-	TGTGCCAGTAGTATGGGTATAGCCTCCGATGAGCAGTTCTTC	CASSMGIASDEQFF
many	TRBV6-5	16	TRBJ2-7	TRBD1	TGTGCCAGCAGTTACTCGGGCAGGGGGCTTGCCTACGAGCAGTACTTC	CASSYSGRGLAYEQYF
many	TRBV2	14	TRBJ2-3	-	TGTGCCAGCAGTGAAGCTGGCCTAACAGATACGCAGTATTTT	CASSEAGLTDTQYF
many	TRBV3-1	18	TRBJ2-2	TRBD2	TGTGCCAGCAGCCAAGAGAGCCTAGCGGGACACGGTGTCGGGGAGCTGTTTTTT	CASSQESLAGHGVGELFF
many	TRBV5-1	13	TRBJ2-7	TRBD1	TGCGCCAGCAGCTCGGACAGGGCGAGAGAGCAGTACTTC	CASSSDRAREQYF
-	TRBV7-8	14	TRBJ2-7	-	TGTGCCAGCAGCACCAGACTAGTGGCCTACGAGCAGTACTTC	CASSTRLVAYEQYF
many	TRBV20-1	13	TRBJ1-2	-	TGCAGTGCTAGAGAGTCAGAGAACTATGGCTACACCTTC	CSARESENYGYTF
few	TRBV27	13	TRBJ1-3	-	TGTGCCAGCAGTTTATCGGGAAGGGGGAAGCTATATTTT	CASSLSGRGKLYF
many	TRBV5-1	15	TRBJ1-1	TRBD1	TGCGCCAGCAGCCAGGGACAGGTGATGAACACTGAAGCTTTCTTT	CASSQGQVMNTEAFF
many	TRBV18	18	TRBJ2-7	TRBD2	TGTGCCAGCTCCCTCTATAATGGACTAGCGGCGACCTCCTACGAGCAGTACTTC	CASSLYNGLAATSYEQYF
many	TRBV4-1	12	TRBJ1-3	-	TGCGCCAGCAGCCAAGAGGAAAACACCATATATTTT	CASSQEENTIYF
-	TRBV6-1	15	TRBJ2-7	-	TGTGCCAGCAGTCCCCGGGACGACGATTCTTACGAGCAGTACTTC	CASSPRDDDSYEQYF
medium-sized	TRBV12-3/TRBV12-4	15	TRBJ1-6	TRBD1	TGTGCCAGCAGTTCCAGGACAGGGGGAAATTCACCCCTCCACTTT	CASSSRTGGNSPLHF
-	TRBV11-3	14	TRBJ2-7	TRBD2	TGTGCCAGTATCTTTCTAGCGGGCGCTTACGAGCAGTACTTC	CASIFLAGAYEQYF
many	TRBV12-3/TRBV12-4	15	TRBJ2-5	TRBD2	TGTGCCAGCACTAAATCCCCGACTAGCCTAGAGACCCAGTACTTC	CASTKSPTSLETQYF
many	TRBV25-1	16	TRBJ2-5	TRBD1	TGTGCCAGCAGTGAAATTGGGACAGGGAGTAAAGAGACCCAGTACTTC	CASSEIGTGSKETQYF